Reported below is one T cell receptor (beta chain). As yet, its antigen is unknown. All of the isolated RNA was reverse transcribed, so expressed TCRB transcripts were sequenced. Data came from immunoSEQ multiplex PCR; TCRdb stores just in-frame clones and leaves some out. This table holds roughly 14,000 clones, about three quarters found once. Only one heparinised blood draw was taken per donor, and its volume averaged approximately 120 mL. This sample was included in a study of beta chain features in type 1 diabetes. The study, taken as a whole, reports: Shortening that was moderate but significant affected the TCRB CDR3s of Type 1 diabetes patients in all four CD4+ subsets. PCR might preferentially amplify shorter templates, equally in patients and controls. In cDNA sequencing, cells with high TCR expression could be over-represented.

The CDR3 sequence is 12 residues long. The germline CDR1 and CDR2 sequences are SEHNR and FQNEAQ (reference sequence). The sequenced material came from Tregs from blood. This TCR came from a man aged 30 to 39 with type 1 diabetes. This sequence joins TRBV7-9 and TRBJ2-5, with D perhaps TRBD1 (5 bases). Near its end, the DNA agrees better with TRBJ2-7, so the J call may be wrong. CDR3 bases: TGTGCCAGCAGAACGCAGGGCTACGAGCAGTACTTC. This translates into CASRTQGYEQYF.